This T cell receptor beta chain is from a study of T cells in Graves' hyperthyroidism and ophthalmopathy. Study-wide results and limits: In blood, most of the thyroid clonotypes expanded above 0.001 were also present.

RNA transcripts were the template for amplifying TCR beta CDR3 regions. The TCR CDR3 was amplified in a first-round RT-PCR using the HTBI primer set. TCRdb used MiXCR to reprocess the multiplex PCR reads, holding one entry per CDR3 protein. The sample shows approximately 600,000 distinct CDR3 sequences, about 14% of them seen only once. For this clonotype: Its antigen remains unidentified.

Those patients with uncontrolled infection, other autoimmune disease, pregnancy or lactation were excluded. Each diagnosis was grounded in clinical symptoms, serum thyroxine and TRAb, thyroid ultrasound, and orbital computed tomography. Germline CDR1 reads KGHDR; CDR2 reads SFDVKD. CDR3 length: 16 residues. V was clipped by 1 base and J by 2 bases, with 13 bases between them. The clonotype was recovered from a woman in her 30s with Graves' hyperthyroidism that later progressed to Graves' ophthalmopathy. Material: blood. The chain is built from TRBV24-1 and TRBJ2-5; D is ambiguous. CDR3 DNA sequence: TGTGCCACCAGTGATTTAAAGGGAAATGGGCAAGAGACCCAGTACTTC. Its protein is CATSDLKGNGQETQYF.